This T cell receptor (beta chain) was identified in a study of regulatory T cells in long-lasting Graves disease (dated by TCRdb to the early 2020s). About the study as a whole: Persistent Graves' disease was defined as antithyroid drug treatment for over 5 years with persistently positive TSH receptor autoantibodies. This study used TCR sequencing and RNA sequencing of peripheral blood to compare persistent Graves' disease patients against newly diagnosed Graves' disease patients. The study was conducted in China and was registered as a clinical trial. TCR sequencing covered roughly 13 persistent and roughly 20 newly diagnosed Graves' disease patients, some 35 samples in total. Persistent Graves' disease patients in the clinical cohort had taken antithyroid drugs for 9 to 11 years on average.

Preparation of the library involved multiplex PCR. The run used an Illumina HiSeq 4000. TCR beta libraries were built with iRepertoire HTBI primers and Arm-PCR amplification of CDR3 regions. Before sequencing, the PCR products underwent gel purification. Per the source publication's procedure: Gene usage analysis of CDR3 amino acid clonotypes relied on the approximately 60 TRBV and 15 or so TRBJ segments identified across samples. Filtered high-quality paired reads were merged into contigs using COPE and FqMerger. BLAST was used to align contigs to IMGT TRBV, TRBD and TRBJ reference genes, and CDR3 was defined according to IMGT. Clonotypes above 0.1% frequency were classified as highly expanded clones. Shannon entropy served as the measure of repertoire diversity, while the Gini coefficient captured V-J evenness. A clonotype was considered public if more than one individual shared it. The public reads were quality trimmed at Q25 with fastp and then assembled into clones with MiXCR by TCRdb, keeping productive beta chains. For every CDR3 protein sequence, its rows merge into one entry that carries the most common genes and DNA. Here the V and J calls rest on TCRdb's processing, not on the authors' analysis. The sample data list some 420,000 distinct CDR3 sequences, and 22% of these were observed just once. Clones ranked in the top ten supply about 12% of the sample.

Beyond this particular receptor, the publication reports: The authors acknowledged the small sample size as a limitation that may reduce accuracy. Lower TCR Shannon entropy and fewer highly expanded clones were observed in persistent Graves' disease patients than in newly diagnosed patients, which suggested clonal expansion. Preferential use of TRBV28, TRBJ1-2 and TRBJ2-5 was observed in persistent disease, whereas TRBV20-1 and TRBJ2-1 were favored in newly diagnosed disease. Sequencing and analysis were limited to the TCR beta chain. A larger number of public clonotypes was shared among persistent patients (over 2,500) than among newly diagnosed patients (around 890). Only peripheral blood was studied, because thyroid tissue, the primary lesion, was inaccessible.

From V the trimming removes 5 bases and from J it removes 6 bases, while the gene matches leave 13 bases of the junction unaccounted for. CDR1 SGHTA and CDR2 FQGTGA are derived from the germline V gene. Including cysteine and phenylalanine, the CDR3 has 16 amino acids. The retained sequence is limited to the CDR3, 48 bases, with the frame set at the first base. The time point label corresponds to: persistent/refractory GD, antithyroid drugs over 5 years with positive TRAb. RNA was extracted from PBMCs in TRIzol for both TCR sequencing and RNA sequencing. Graves' disease was diagnosed according to American Thyroid Association guidelines. Patients for the study were recruited at an endocrinology department in Xi'an, China. Each patient gave approximately 10 milliliters of peripheral blood, collected in an EDTA anticoagulant tube. PBMCs were isolated by Ficoll Paque Plus density gradient separation without further T cell sorting. An Agilent 2100 Bioanalyzer and agarose gel were used to check RNA quality, while a NanoDrop 2000 measured RNA concentration.

This clonotype was found many times. Its cognate antigen has yet to be identified. Base quality data are lacking; no much larger clone is found one base away. The chain is assembled from TRBV7-3 and TRBJ1-2; 9 central bases correspond to TRBD1. Source: peripheral blood mononuclear cells (PBMCs), taken when the disease was refractory, from a patient treated with antithyroid drugs. This clonotype originated in a female donor with Graves disease. This receptor has the CDR3 CASSLIPGGQGHGYTF. The DNA is as follows: TGTGCCAGCAGCCTCATACCGGGGGGACAGGGCCATGGCTACACCTTC.